These 7 T cell receptor beta chains were sequenced from one sample in a study of blood T cells in healthy people across ages. The authors ran a second PCR of about 6 to 11 cycles using a sample-barcoded 5' primer and a J-beta primer mix. TCRdb re-called the 5' RACE reads with MiXCR, one entry per CDR3 protein. The sample includes about 900,000 distinct CDR3 sequences, approximately 49% seen only once; the top ten take about an eighth. The sample consisted of blood. These receptors were collected from a man in his thirties or forties in good health.

The chain has TRBV27 and TRBJ2-7, with TRBD1 as a possible D gene (5 bases). Germline CDR1 is MNHEY and CDR2 is SMNVEV (reference sequence). Trimming took 6 bases from V and 1 from J, leaving 10 bases between them. The CDR3 runs 13 residues. The CDR3 nucleotides read TGTGCCAGCAGATTTCGACAGTCCTACGAGCAGTACTTC. This sequence encodes CASRFRQSYEQYF.

This clonotype was picked up a small number of times. An end of the junction differs from the germline gene, which may be a read error. This sequence joins TRBV7-7 and TRBJ2-7; possibly TRBD2 for D (5 bases). The length of the CDR3 is 13 residues. Germline loops: CDR1 SSHAT, CDR2 FNYEAQ (reference sequence). The CDR3 loop is CASSMMRGYEQYF. CDR3 nucleotide sequence: TGTGCTAGCAGCATGATGCGAGGGTACGAGCAGTACTTC.

In nucleotides, the CDR3 is TGCAGCGTTGTTATGTCAGCCGCAAAGGGAGAAAAACTGTTTTTT. Amino acid sequence: CSVVMSAAKGEKLFF. This chain links TRBV29-1 with TRBJ1-4; D gene unclear. V was clipped by 4 bases and J by 8 bases, with 20 bases between them. The V gene's germline CDR1 is SQVTM and CDR2 ANQGSEA. This CDR3 spans 15 amino acids.

The CDR3 region has the DNA TGTGCCAGCAGTTATCCTCCGGGACAGGGGGGGTTCACTAATGAAAAACTGTTTTTT. It encodes CASSYPPGQGGFTNEKLFF. The J gene is TRBJ1-4, the V gene TRBV28, with 11 bases that match TRBD1. V shed 4 bases, J shed 2 bases, and the junction held 12 bases outside the gene matches. This CDR3 comprises 19 residues. From germline, CDR1 is MDHEN and CDR2 SYDVKM.

The chain joins TRBV10-3 to TRBJ2-3, with D tentatively TRBD2 (6 bases). The CDR3 length is 13 residues. Trimming removed 8 bases from V and 5 bases from J, with 14 bases in between. Per the germline V gene, CDR1 is ENHRY and CDR2 is SYGVKD. The CDR3 nucleotides are TGTGCCATCGGAGGGCTAGGAGTAGATACGCAGTATTTT. It yields the protein CAIGGLGVDTQYF.

The chain couples TRBV7-3 to TRBJ1-6; a weak D match, TRBD1 (5 bases). CDR1 and CDR2 from the germline V gene are SGHTA and FQGTGA. Trimming left V 3 bases short and J 7 bases short, with 10 bases between. The CDR3 spans 14 residues. The CDR3 DNA follows: TGTGCCAGCAGCTTTGGGACTGAAAATTCACCCCTCCACTTT. Amino acids: CASSFGTENSPLHF.

The chain is built from TRBV20-1 and TRBJ1-5, with a possible D match to TRBD1 (6 bases). V was shortened by 3 bases and J by 2 bases, with 14 bases between the two germline ends. Per the germline V gene, CDR1 is DFQATT and CDR2 is SNEGSKA (reference sequence). The CDR3 spans 15 residues. The CDR3 region has the DNA TGCAGTGCTAGGAGGGGGGGCCCGGGCAATCAGCCCCAGCATTTT. Encoded protein: CSARRGGPGNQPQHF.